This is a list of T cell receptor beta chains from one sample in a study of T cell responses to AZD1222 COVID-19 vaccine. Produced via immunoSEQ multiplex PCR; TCRdb's table is partial and in-frame only. The sample gives more than 90,000 clones, around nine tenths of which show up once; roughly 6.9% is in the top ten. The specimen comprised peripheral blood, sampled 28 days after the second AZD1222 dose. Receptors originate from an adult who received the AZD1222 COVID-19 vaccine. The CDR3 runs from the conserved cysteine through the conserved F or W. D genes are given only for firm matches. A row's size may be missing; if present it is once, few, many or a size class.

D gene	J gene	V gene	clone size	CDR3 protein	CDR3 DNA
TRBD2	TRBJ2-5	TRBV7-8	-	CASSLLAGTSGTQYF	TGTGCCAGCAGCTTACTAGCCGGGACTAGCGGTACCCAGTACTTC
TRBD2	TRBJ2-1	TRBV7-3	-	CASSLTGGGSGYNEQFF	TGTGCCAGCAGCTTAACTGGCGGGGGATCGGGTTACAATGAGCAGTTCTTC
-	TRBJ2-7	TRBV5-5	-	CASSLVGNEQYF	TGTGCCAGCAGCTTGGTGGGTAACGAGCAGTACTTC
-	TRBJ2-7	TRBV6-2/TRBV6-3	-	CASSHQDKSYEQYF	TGTGCCAGCAGTCACCAGGACAAGTCCTACGAGCAGTACTTC
-	TRBJ2-1	TRBV7-6	-	CASSLAASSYNEQFF	TGTGCCAGCTCCTTAGCGGCCAGCTCCTACAATGAGCAGTTCTTC
-	TRBJ2-7	TRBV2	-	CASSGSSYEQYF	TGTGCCAGCAGCGGGAGCTCCTACGAGCAGTACTTC
-	TRBJ1-2	TRBV30	-	CAWSVGGDYGYTF	TGTGCCTGGAGTGTGGGGGGCGACTATGGCTACACCTTC
TRBD2	TRBJ2-3	TRBV11-3	-	CASSYLWAGGPSDTQYF	TGTGCCAGCAGCTACCTCTGGGCGGGGGGGCCATCAGATACGCAGTATTTT
-	TRBJ2-7	TRBV10-1	-	CASSDGDVYEQYF	TGCGCCAGCAGTGACGGGGACGTTTACGAGCAGTACTTC
TRBD2	TRBJ2-7	TRBV9	-	CASSVGGRANYEQYF	TGTGCCAGCAGCGTAGGCGGGAGGGCCAATTACGAGCAGTACTTC
TRBD1	TRBJ2-1	TRBV10-3	-	CAISPDRGVSSSYNEQFF	TGTGCCATCAGCCCGGACAGGGGGGTTTCCAGCTCCTACAATGAGCAGTTCTTC
TRBD1	TRBJ2-7	TRBV5-1	-	CASSTGQGPYEQYF	TGCGCCAGCAGCACAGGACAGGGCCCCTACGAGCAGTACTTC
-	TRBJ2-7	TRBV18	-	CASSPQTGATYEQYF	TGTGCCAGCTCACCACAGACGGGTGCGACCTACGAGCAGTACTTC
-	TRBJ2-1	TRBV5-5	-	CASSSGTVDNEQFF	TGTGCCAGCAGCTCTGGGACGGTTGACAATGAGCAGTTCTTC
TRBD1	TRBJ1-6	TRBV5-1	-	CASSLDRGVSPLHF	TGCGCCAGCAGCTTGGACAGGGGGGTTTCACCCCTCCACTTT
TRBD2	TRBJ2-7	TRBV27	-	CASSLGLASYEQYF	TGTGCCAGCAGTTTAGGACTAGCCTCCTACGAGCAGTACTTC
TRBD2	TRBJ2-3	TRBV5-4	once	CASSFGAGGHGTQYF	TGTGCCAGCAGCTTTGGGGCGGGGGGGCACGGTACGCAGTATTTT